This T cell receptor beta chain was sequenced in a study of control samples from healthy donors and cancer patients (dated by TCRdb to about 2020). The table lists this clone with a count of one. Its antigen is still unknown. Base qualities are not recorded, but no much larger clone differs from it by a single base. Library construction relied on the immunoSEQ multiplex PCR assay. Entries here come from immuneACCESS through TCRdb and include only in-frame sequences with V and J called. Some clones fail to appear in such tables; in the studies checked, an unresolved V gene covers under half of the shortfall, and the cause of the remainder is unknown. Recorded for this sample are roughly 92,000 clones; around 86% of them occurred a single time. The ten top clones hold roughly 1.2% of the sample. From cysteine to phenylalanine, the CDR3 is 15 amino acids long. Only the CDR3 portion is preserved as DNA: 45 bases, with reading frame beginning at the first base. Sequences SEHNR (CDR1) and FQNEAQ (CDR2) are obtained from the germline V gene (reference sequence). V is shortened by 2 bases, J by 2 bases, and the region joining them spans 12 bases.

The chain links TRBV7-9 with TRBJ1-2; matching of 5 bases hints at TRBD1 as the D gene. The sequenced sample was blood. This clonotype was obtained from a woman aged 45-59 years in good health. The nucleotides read TGTGCCAGCAGCTTACCCGGGGCCCCAAACTATGGCTACACCTTC. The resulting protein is CASSLPGAPNYGYTF.